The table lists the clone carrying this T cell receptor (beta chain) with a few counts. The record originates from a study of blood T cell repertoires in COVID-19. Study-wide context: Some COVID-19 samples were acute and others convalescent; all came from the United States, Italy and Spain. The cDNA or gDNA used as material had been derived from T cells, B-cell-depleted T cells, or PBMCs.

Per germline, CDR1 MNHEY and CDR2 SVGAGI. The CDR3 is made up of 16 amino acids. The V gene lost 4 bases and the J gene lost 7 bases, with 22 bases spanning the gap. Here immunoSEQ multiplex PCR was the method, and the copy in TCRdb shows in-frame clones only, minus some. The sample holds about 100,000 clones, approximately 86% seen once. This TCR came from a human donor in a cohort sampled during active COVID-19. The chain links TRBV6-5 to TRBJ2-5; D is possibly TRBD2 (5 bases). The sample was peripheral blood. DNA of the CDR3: TGTGCCAGCAGTTCTAACCCCGAGGGTCTACGGGGGACCCAGTACTTC. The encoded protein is CASSSNPEGLRGTQYF.